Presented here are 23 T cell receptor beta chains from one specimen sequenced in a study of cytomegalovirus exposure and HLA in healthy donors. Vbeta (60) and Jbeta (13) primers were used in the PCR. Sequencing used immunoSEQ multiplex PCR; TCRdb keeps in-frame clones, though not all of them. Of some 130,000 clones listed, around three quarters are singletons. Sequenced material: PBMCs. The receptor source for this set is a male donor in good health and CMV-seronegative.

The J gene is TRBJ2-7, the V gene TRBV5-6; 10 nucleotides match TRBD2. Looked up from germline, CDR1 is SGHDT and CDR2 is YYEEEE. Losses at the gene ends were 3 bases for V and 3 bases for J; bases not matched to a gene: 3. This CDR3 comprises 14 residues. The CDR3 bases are TGTGCCAGCAGCTCGGGACTAGCGTACTACGAGCAGTACTTC. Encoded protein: CASSSGLAYYEQYF.

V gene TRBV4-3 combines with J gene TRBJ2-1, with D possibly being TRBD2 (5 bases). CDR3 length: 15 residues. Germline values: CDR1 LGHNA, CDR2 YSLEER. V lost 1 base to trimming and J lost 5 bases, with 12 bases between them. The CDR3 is CASSQGVGSHNEQFF. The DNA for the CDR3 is TGCGCCAGCAGCCAAGGGGTTGGGAGCCACAATGAGCAGTTCTTC.

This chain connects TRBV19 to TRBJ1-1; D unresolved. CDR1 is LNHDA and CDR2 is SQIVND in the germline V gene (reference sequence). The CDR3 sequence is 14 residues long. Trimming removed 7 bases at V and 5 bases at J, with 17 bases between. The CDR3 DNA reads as TGTGCCAGTAACCCAGGACGGGCGGGAACTGAAGCTTTCTTT. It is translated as CASNPGRAGTEAFF.

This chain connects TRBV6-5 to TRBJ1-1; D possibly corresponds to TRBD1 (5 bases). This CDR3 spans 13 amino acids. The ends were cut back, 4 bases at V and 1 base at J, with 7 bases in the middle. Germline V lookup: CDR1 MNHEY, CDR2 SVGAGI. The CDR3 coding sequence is TGTGCCAGCAGTTGGGGCCAGAACACTGAAGCTTTCTTT. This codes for CASSWGQNTEAFF.

The CDR3 DNA sequence: TGTGCCAGCAGTGAAGTAACAGGGACCTACGAGCAGTACTTC. This codes for CASSEVTGTYEQYF. The chain recombines TRBV6-1 with TRBJ2-7, with D tentatively TRBD1 (6 bases). CDR3 length equals 14 residues. From germline, CDR1 is MNHNS and CDR2 SASEGT. Trimming removed 1 base from V and 2 bases from J, with 9 bases in between.

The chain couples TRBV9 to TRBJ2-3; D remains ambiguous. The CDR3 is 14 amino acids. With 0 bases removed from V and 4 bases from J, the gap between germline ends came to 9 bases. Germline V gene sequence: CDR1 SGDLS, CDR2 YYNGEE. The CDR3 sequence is CASSVVVSPDTQYF. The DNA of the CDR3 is TGTGCCAGCAGCGTAGTCGTGTCCCCAGATACGCAGTATTTT.

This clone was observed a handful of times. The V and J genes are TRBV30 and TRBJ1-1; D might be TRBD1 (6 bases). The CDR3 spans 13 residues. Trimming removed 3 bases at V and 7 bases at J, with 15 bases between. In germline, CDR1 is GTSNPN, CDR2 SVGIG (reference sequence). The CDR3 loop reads CAWRGGGAREAFF. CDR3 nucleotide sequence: TGTGCCTGGAGGGGCGGGGGGGCCCGTGAAGCTTTCTTT.

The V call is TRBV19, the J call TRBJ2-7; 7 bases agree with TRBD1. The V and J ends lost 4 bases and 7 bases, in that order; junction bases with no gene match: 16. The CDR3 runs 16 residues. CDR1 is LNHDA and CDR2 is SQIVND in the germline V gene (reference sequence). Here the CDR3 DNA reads TGTGCCAGTAGTAGAGCCCGACAGGGTGGTGTGGTGGAGCAGTACTTC. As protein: CASSRARQGGVVEQYF.

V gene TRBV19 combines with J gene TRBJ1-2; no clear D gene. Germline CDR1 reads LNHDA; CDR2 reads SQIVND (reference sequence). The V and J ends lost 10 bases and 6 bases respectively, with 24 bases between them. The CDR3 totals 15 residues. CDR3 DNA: TGTGCCACTCAACGGACCGCGAGCCCGGGAAATGGCTACACCTTC. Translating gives CATQRTASPGNGYTF.

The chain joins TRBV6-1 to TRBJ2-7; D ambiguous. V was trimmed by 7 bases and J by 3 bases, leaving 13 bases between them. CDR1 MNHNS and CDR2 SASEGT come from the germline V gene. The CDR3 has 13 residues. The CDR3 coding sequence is TGTGCCAGCATAGATAGTCACTACTACGAGCAGTACTTC. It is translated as CASIDSHYYEQYF.

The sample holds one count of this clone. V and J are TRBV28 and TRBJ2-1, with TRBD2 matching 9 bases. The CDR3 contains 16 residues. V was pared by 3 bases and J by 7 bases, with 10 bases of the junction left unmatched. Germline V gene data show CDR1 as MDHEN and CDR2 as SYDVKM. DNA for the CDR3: TGTGCCAGCAGTTTGATGGCAGCGGGGGGTGGGAATGAGCAGTTCTTC. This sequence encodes CASSLMAAGGGNEQFF. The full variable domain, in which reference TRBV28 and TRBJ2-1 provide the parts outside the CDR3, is DVKVTQSSRYLVKRTGEKVFLECVQDMDHENMFWYRQDPGLGLRLIYFSYDVKMKEKGDIPEGYSVSREKKERFSLILESASTNQTSMYLCASSLMAAGGGNEQFFGPGTRLTVL.

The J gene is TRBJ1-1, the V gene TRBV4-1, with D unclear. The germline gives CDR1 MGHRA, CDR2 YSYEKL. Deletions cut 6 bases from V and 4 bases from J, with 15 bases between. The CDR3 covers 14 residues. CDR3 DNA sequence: TGCGCCAGCAGGGGGTTAGGGAGAGGCACTGAAGCTTTCTTT. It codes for CASRGLGRGTEAFF.

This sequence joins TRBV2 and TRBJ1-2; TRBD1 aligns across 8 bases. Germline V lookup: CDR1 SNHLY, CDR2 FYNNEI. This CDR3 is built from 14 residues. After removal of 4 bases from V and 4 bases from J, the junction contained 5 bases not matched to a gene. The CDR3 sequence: CASSVSQGGYGYTF. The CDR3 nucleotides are TGTGCCAGCAGTGTTTCACAGGGGGGCTATGGCTACACCTTC.

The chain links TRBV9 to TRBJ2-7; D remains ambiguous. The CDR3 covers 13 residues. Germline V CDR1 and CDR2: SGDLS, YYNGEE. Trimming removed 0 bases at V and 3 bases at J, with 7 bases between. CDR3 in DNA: TGTGCCAGCAGCGTAGCAGTTAACTACGAGCAGTACTTC. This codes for CASSVAVNYEQYF.

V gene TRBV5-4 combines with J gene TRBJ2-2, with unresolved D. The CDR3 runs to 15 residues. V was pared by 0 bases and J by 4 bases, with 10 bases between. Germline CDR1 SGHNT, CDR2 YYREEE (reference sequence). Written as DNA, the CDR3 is TGTGCCAGCAGCTTGGCGGCAGGTCGCACCGGGGAGCTGTTTTTT. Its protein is CASSLAAGRTGELFF.

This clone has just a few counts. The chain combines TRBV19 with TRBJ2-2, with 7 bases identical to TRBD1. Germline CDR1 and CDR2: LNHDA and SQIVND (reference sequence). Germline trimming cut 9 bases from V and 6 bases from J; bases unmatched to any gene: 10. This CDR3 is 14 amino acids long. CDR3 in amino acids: CASKGGGEAGELFF. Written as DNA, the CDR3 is TGTGCCAGCAAAGGGGGCGGTGAGGCCGGGGAGCTGTTTTTT.

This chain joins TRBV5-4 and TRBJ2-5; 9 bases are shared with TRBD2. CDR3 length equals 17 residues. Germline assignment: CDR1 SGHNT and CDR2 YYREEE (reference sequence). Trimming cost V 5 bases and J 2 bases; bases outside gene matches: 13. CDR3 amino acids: CASRSGREGEIQETQYF. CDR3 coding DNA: TGTGCCAGCAGGTCGGGGCGGGAGGGCGAAATTCAAGAGACCCAGTACTTC. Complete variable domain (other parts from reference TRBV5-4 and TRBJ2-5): ETGVTQSPTHLIKTRGQQVTLRCSSQSGHNTVSWYQQALGQGPQFIFQYYREEENGRGNFPPRFSGLQFPNYSSELNVNALELDDSALYLCASRSGREGEIQETQYFGPGTRLLVL.

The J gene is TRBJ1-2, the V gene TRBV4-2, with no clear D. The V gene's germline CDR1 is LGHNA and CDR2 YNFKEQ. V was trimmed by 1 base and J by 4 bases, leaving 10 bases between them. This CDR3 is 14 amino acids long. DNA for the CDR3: TGTGCCAGCAGCCAAGGAGGGCAGCCCTATGGCTACACCTTC. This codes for CASSQGGQPYGYTF.

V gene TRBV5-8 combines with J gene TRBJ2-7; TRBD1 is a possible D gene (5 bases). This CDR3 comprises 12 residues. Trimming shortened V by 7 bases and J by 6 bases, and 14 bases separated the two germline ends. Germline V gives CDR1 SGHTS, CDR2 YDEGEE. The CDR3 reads CASQLQESEQYF. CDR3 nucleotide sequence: TGTGCCAGCCAGCTACAGGAGTCCGAGCAGTACTTC.

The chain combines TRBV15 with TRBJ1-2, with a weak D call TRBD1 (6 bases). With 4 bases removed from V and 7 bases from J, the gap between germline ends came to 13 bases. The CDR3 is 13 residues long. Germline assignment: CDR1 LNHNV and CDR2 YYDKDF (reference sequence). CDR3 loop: CATSIGGAGGYTF. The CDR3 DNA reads TGTGCCACCAGCATCGGGGGGGCGGGTGGCTACACCTTC.

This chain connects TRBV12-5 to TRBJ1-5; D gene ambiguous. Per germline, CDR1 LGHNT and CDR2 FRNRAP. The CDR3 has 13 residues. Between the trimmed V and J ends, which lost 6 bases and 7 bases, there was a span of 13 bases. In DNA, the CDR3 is TGTGCTAGTGGCCCAGAAGTTTGGCAGCCCCAGCATTTT. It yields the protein CASGPEVWQPQHF.

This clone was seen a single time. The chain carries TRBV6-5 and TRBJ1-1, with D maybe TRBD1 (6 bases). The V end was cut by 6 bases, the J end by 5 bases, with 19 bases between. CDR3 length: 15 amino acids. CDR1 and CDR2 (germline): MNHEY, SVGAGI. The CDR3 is CASSQFLTGVTEAFF. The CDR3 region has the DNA TGTGCCAGCAGCCAATTCTTGACAGGCGTGACTGAAGCTTTCTTT.

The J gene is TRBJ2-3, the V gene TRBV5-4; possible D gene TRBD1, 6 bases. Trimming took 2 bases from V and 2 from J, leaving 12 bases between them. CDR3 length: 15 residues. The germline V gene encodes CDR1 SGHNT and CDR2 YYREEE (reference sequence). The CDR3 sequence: CASSFYRDSTDTQYF. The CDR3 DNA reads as TGTGCCAGCAGCTTTTACAGGGATTCCACAGATACGCAGTATTTT.